Sequencing of this T cell receptor (beta chain) was carried out in a study of tumor-infiltrating lymphocytes in oesophageal squamous cell carcinoma (TCRdb year 2016). For this clonotype: Its binding antigen is unknown. Nothing much larger sits one base from this clone, and base qualities are not available.

The CDR3 goes from the cysteine to the phenylalanine over 16 residues. The DNA shown is the 48-base CDR3, in frame from base 1. Trimming takes 7 bases from V and 4 bases from J, and the germline ends sit 22 bases apart. As encoded in the germline V gene, CDR1 is MNHNS while CDR2 is SASEGT. The library was generated by PCR. Sequencer: Illumina HiSeq 2000. TCRdb redid the processing of the public reads, applying fastp at Q25 and MiXCR, and retained in-frame beta chains. A single entry per CDR3 protein holds the most common genes and DNA from its merged rows. The sample table contains about 13,000 distinct CDR3 sequences; only one count was recorded for less than 65% of them. The top ten clonotypes cover around 35% of the sample.

The clonotype was recovered from a male donor with esophageal squamous cell carcinoma. Sequenced material: esophageal tumor tissue. The chain was built from TRBV6-1 and TRBJ2-5; the D gene may be TRBD1 or TRBD2, since each aligns over 5 bases. This receptor has the CDR3 CASTRGRGRRTETQYF. The DNA is TGTGCCAGCACAAGAGGTCGGGGACGCAGAACAGAGACCCAGTACTTC.